This T cell receptor beta chain was observed in a study of blood T cell repertoires in COVID-19. At the level of the study: Both acute and convalescent COVID-19 samples were obtained from the United States, Italy and Spain. Sample material is recorded as cDNA or gDNA derived from T cells, B-cell-depleted T cells, or PBMCs.

The data were produced by immunoSEQ multiplex PCR, yet TCRdb's version contains in-frame clones alone and is incomplete. This table has 55,000 to 90,000 clones, roughly 86% appearing once. Trimming removed 7 bases from V and 7 bases from J, with 17 bases in between. CDR3 length: 15 residues. The germline V gene has CDR1 SGHTA and CDR2 FQGNSA. The chain couples TRBV7-2 to TRBJ1-6; D perhaps matches TRBD1 (5 bases). The receptor was isolated from a woman aged 65 to 85 with acute or convalescent COVID-19. The specimen was peripheral blood. CDR3 sequence reads: CASTTSQGVNSPLHF. The DNA of the CDR3 is TGTGCCAGCACGACCTCGCAGGGTGTCAATTCACCCCTCCACTTT.